This T cell receptor (beta chain) was documented in a study of blood T cell repertoires in COVID-19. Germline CDR1 and CDR2: SGHRS and YFSETQ. CDR3 length equals 14 residues. The V segment lost 9 bases and the J segment 6 bases; nucleotides outside the gene matches: 8. Study processing details: Amplifying reference gene primers gave estimates of nucleated cell counts. Clones were sequenced by immunoSEQ multiplex PCR, and TCRdb holds only the in-frame ones, with some missing. D and trimming were read from the DNA, whereas the V and J calls and clone size are those reported in that table. The top ten hold 5% to 6.5% of the sample, which has 99,000 or so clones, approximately 91% seen once.

The chain recombines TRBV5-1 with TRBJ2-1; 11 positions match TRBD1. The sequence derives from a human donor in a cohort sampled during active COVID-19. Sequenced input: peripheral blood. The CDR3 protein is CATSIGTGGNEQFF. DNA for the CDR3: TGCGCCACTTCGATCGGGACAGGGGGCAATGAGCAGTTCTTC. The variable domain in full, completed from reference TRBV5-1 and TRBJ2-1, reads KAGVTQTPRYLIKTRGQQVTLSCSPISGHRSVSWYQQTPGQGLQFLFEYFSETQRNKGNFPGRFSGRQFSNSRSEMNVSTLELGDSALYLCATSIGTGGNEQFFGPGTRLTVL.